This entry is about one T cell receptor (beta chain). Antigen unknown. The source of the sample is a study of PD-1 blockade in classical Hodgkin lymphoma. Study as a whole: Patients in the cohort were put on intravenous nivolumab, 3 mg/kg every 2 weeks. Study findings and constraints: The drivers behind the repertoire differences, possibly disease activity or prior therapy, remain undefined. A significant rise in TCR diversity by C4D1 was seen for CD4+ but not CD8+ cells.

From germline, CDR1 is LNHDA and CDR2 SQIVND (reference sequence). The ends were cut back, 4 bases at V and 7 bases at J, with 19 bases in the middle. The CDR3 totals 15 residues. The method was immunoSEQ multiplex PCR; TCRdb's version includes in-frame clones alone and lacks a portion of them. The sample lists roughly 32,000 clones; approximately 85% were seen once. Following autologous stem cell transplantation, relapse occurred in every patient, and exposure to brentuximab vedotin varied. Complete response, partial response or progressive disease constituted the best response categories observed. This chain uses TRBV19 with TRBJ2-5; weak D call: TRBD1 (6 bases). Sequencing was performed on peripheral blood mononuclear cells (PBMCs), taken at baseline. The sequence derives from a human donor with classical Hodgkin lymphoma. CDR3 sequence: CASSNRDIGVGTQYF. CDR3 bases: TGTGCCAGTAGTAACCGGGACATCGGGGTAGGGACCCAGTACTTC.